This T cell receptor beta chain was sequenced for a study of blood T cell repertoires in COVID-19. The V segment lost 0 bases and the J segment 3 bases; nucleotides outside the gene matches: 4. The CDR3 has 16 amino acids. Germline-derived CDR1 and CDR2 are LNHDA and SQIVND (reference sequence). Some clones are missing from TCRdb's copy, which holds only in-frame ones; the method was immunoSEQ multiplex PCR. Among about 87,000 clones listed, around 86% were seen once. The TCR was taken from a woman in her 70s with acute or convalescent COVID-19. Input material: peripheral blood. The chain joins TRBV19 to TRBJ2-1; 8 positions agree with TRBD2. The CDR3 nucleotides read TGTGCCAGTAGTATAGATCAGGGACTAGGCTACAATGAGCAGTTCTTC. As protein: CASSIDQGLGYNEQFF. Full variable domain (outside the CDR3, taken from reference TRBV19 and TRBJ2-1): DGGITQSPKYLFRKEGQNVTLSCEQNLNHDAMYWYRQDPGQGLRLIYYSQIVNDFQKGDIAEGYSVSREKKESFPLTVTSAQKNPTAFYLCASSIDQGLGYNEQFFGPGTRLTVL.